This passage covers 26 T cell receptor beta chains from one sample sequenced in a study of blood T cell repertoires in COVID-19. Here immunoSEQ multiplex PCR was the method, and the copy in TCRdb shows in-frame clones only, minus some. The sample has 250,000 to 300,000 clones; 85% to 90% are singletons. Sequencing input: PBMCs or T cells enriched from blood (not recorded which). Receptors were obtained from a man aged 35-49 years who had recovered from COVID-19.

The chain carries TRBV6-2 or TRBV6-3 and TRBJ2-7; D remains unclear. CDR3 length equals 17 residues. Germline-derived CDR1 and CDR2 are MNHEY and SVGEGT. V gave up 1 base and J gave up 2 bases, with 18 bases separating them. The CDR3 sequence is CASSYFGVRLGPYEQYF. For the CDR3, the DNA is TGTGCCAGCAGTTACTTCGGCGTCCGGCTAGGCCCCTACGAGCAGTACTTC.

Here the CDR3 DNA reads TGTGCCAGCAGCTTAGCTGGAGAAAGAAGGGAGCAGTACTTC. This codes for CASSLAGERREQYF. The chain joins TRBV7-9 to TRBJ2-7, with D hard to call. Germline CDR1 is SEHNR and CDR2 is FQNEAQ (reference sequence). The CDR3 length is 14 residues. Deletions cut 0 bases from V and 7 bases from J, with 13 bases between.

J is TRBJ1-2 and V is TRBV5-6; D possibly corresponds to TRBD1 (5 bases). Looked up from germline, CDR1 is SGHDT and CDR2 is YYEEEE. Trimming stripped 0 bases from V and 3 bases from J, with 15 bases between. The CDR3 spans 16 residues. The CDR3 sequence: CASSLAPGGSDYGYTF. CDR3 coding DNA: TGTGCCAGCAGCTTGGCCCCGGGGGGAAGCGACTATGGCTACACCTTC.

The chain has TRBV7-8 and TRBJ1-5; 8 nucleotides align to TRBD1. V trimming: 2 bases; J trimming: 0 bases; junction bases outside the gene matches: 9. The CDR3 is made up of 18 amino acids. CDR1 is SGHVS and CDR2 is FQNEAQ in the germline V gene. CDR3 coding DNA: TGTGCCAGCAGCTTACCGTTCCGGACAGGGAATAGCAATCAGCCCCAGCATTTT. Protein sequence: CASSLPFRTGNSNQPQHF.

The rearrangement uses TRBV3-1 (or the pseudogene TRBV3-2) and TRBJ2-1, with TRBD2 matching over 8 bases. With V trimmed by 0 bases and J by 7 bases, 17 bases remained unmatched. CDR3 length: 19 amino acids. Germline V gives CDR1 LGHDT, CDR2 YNNKEL (reference sequence). DNA for the CDR3: TGTGCCAGCAGCCAAGAAGCACTGTCCGGGACTAGGAGGTTGAATGAGCAGTTCTTC. As protein: CASSQEALSGTRRLNEQFF.

The chain is built from TRBV18 and TRBJ2-5, with a possible D match to TRBD2 (6 bases). Between the trimmed V and J ends, which lost 3 bases and 4 bases, there was a span of 15 bases. There are 15 residues in the CDR3. CDR1 KGHSH and CDR2 LQKENI come from the germline V gene. CDR3 loop: CASSPNLGSGETQYF. The CDR3 nucleotides read TGTGCCAGCTCACCCAACCTCGGGAGTGGAGAGACCCAGTACTTC.

The rearrangement uses TRBV27 and TRBJ1-5, with TRBD1 identical over 7 bases. The germline V gene encodes CDR1 MNHEY and CDR2 SMNVEV (reference sequence). V dropped 6 bases and J dropped 3; count of bases not matched to a gene: 8. This CDR3 is 15 amino acids long. CDR3 sequence reads: CASSSMGTVNQPQHF. CDR3 bases: TGTGCCAGCAGCTCCATGGGGACAGTCAATCAGCCCCAGCATTTT.

The chain links TRBV6-4 to TRBJ2-1; 9 positions agree with TRBD2. This CDR3 is built from 15 residues. Germline loops: CDR1 MRHNA, CDR2 SNTAGT. Losses at the gene ends were 6 bases for V and 4 bases for J; bases not matched to a gene: 7. The CDR3 is CASRSIAGAYNEQFF. The CDR3 DNA is TGTGCCAGCAGATCTATAGCGGGGGCATACAATGAGCAGTTCTTC.

This chain uses TRBV5-5 with TRBJ1-5; TRBD1 matches 9 bases. Unmatched junction bases numbered 9, after V lost 4 bases and J lost 1 base. Germline CDR1 SGHKS, CDR2 YYEKEE (reference sequence). The CDR3 is 17 amino acids. CDR3 in amino acids: CASSPGTGLESNQPQHF. In DNA form, the CDR3 reads TGTGCCAGCAGCCCAGGGACAGGGTTGGAGAGCAATCAGCCCCAGCATTTT.

This clone was counted once. The chain joins TRBV10-2 to TRBJ2-4, with 8 positions matching TRBD1. Germline CDR1 reads WSHSY; CDR2 reads SAAADI. This CDR3 has 18 amino acids. V trimming: 5 bases; J trimming: 3 bases; junction bases outside the gene matches: 15. CDR3 in amino acids: CASSPLLLGQAGKNIQYF. CDR3 nucleotide sequence: TGCGCCAGCAGTCCTTTATTACTGGGACAGGCGGGCAAAAACATTCAGTACTTC.

This clone was recorded once. V usage is TRBV5-6 and J usage is TRBJ1-3, with D unresolved. This CDR3 contains 14 residues. Looked up from germline, CDR1 is SGHDT and CDR2 is YYEEEE. V gave up 1 base and J gave up 6 bases, with 11 bases separating them. The CDR3 protein is CASSLQSILNTIYF. CDR3 coding DNA: TGTGCCAGCAGCTTGCAGTCCATTTTAAACACCATATATTTT.

This clone was observed once. The rearrangement joins TRBV10-3 to TRBJ1-3; weak D call: TRBD1 (5 bases). From germline, CDR1 is ENHRY and CDR2 SYGVKD. The CDR3 is 14 amino acids. V was clipped by 6 bases and J by 0 bases, with 9 bases between them. CDR3: CAISEDSSGNTIYF. CDR3 in DNA: TGTGCCATCAGCGAAGACAGCTCTGGAAACACCATATATTTT.

The chain combines TRBV5-4 with TRBJ2-1; 10 bases are shared with TRBD2. This CDR3 comprises 18 residues. The germline CDR1 and CDR2 sequences are SGHNT and YYREEE (reference sequence). The V segment lost 0 bases and the J segment 4 bases; nucleotides outside the gene matches: 10. CDR3 amino acids: CASSLGGGAGGIYNEQFF. The CDR3 nucleotides are TGTGCCAGCAGCTTGGGAGGCGGAGCGGGAGGGATTTACAATGAGCAGTTCTTC.

The chain joins TRBV10-3 to TRBJ1-2, with 7 nucleotides matching TRBD1. The CDR3 extends over 13 amino acids. CDR1 is ENHRY, CDR2 SYGVKD, per germline. With V trimmed by 8 bases and J by 7 bases, 10 bases remained unmatched. The CDR3: CAIAQGGLGGYTF. The CDR3 bases are TGTGCCATCGCCCAGGGGGGCCTGGGTGGCTACACCTTC.

This chain connects TRBV13 to TRBJ1-1; 9 nucleotides match TRBD1. Per germline, CDR1 PRHDT and CDR2 FYEKMQ (reference sequence). The J segment lost 6 bases and the V segment lost 3 bases, leaving 5 bases of the junction unmatched. The CDR3 covers 14 residues. The CDR3 sequence: CASSFGTGNSEAFF. CDR3 bases: TGTGCCAGCAGCTTCGGGACAGGGAATTCTGAAGCTTTCTTT.

The table lists this clone with a count of one. J is TRBJ2-7 and V is TRBV3-1 (or the pseudogene TRBV3-2); 8 nucleotides match TRBD1. Per germline, CDR1 LGHDT and CDR2 YNNKEL (reference sequence). Losses at the gene ends were 2 bases for V and 2 bases for J; bases not matched to a gene: 11. This CDR3 contains 17 residues. The CDR3 loop is CASSQMSGQGWTYEQYF. The DNA of the CDR3 is TGTGCCAGCAGCCAAATGTCCGGACAGGGATGGACCTACGAGCAGTACTTC.

This clone was seen only a few times. V gene TRBV5-1 combines with J gene TRBJ2-2; D perhaps matches TRBD1 (5 bases). In germline, CDR1 is SGHRS, CDR2 YFSETQ. The CDR3 length is 15 residues. V was shortened by 4 bases and J by 1 base, with 11 bases between the two germline ends. The CDR3 sequence is CASSPRAVNTGELFF. CDR3 coding DNA: TGCGCCAGCAGCCCCAGGGCGGTGAACACCGGGGAGCTGTTTTTT.

This clone was recorded a few times. The chain recombines TRBV7-9 with TRBJ2-7, with TRBD2 identical over 9 bases. The CDR3 is 14 amino acids. Germline V gene lookup returns CDR1 SEHNR and CDR2 FQNEAQ (reference sequence). V shed 4 bases, J shed 3 bases, and the junction held 4 bases outside the gene matches. The CDR3 reads CASSSRTSVYEQYF. In DNA, the CDR3 is TGTGCCAGCAGCTCCCGGACTAGCGTCTACGAGCAGTACTTC.

This chain uses TRBV28 with TRBJ2-5; 7 bases match TRBD2. The CDR3 has 14 residues. CDR1 MDHEN and CDR2 SYDVKM come from the germline V gene. V lost 6 bases and J lost 10; bases outside the gene matches: 14. The CDR3 nucleotides read TGTGCCAGCAGCGGGAGCGGGACCTATGGGGGCCAGTACTTC. It specifies CASSGSGTYGGQYF.

This sequence joins TRBV5-1 and TRBJ1-3, with unresolved D. Trimming took 5 bases from V and 0 from J, leaving 12 bases between them. CDR1 is SGHRS, CDR2 YFSETQ, per germline. This CDR3 contains 15 residues. The CDR3 region has the DNA TGCGCCAGCAGGCGGGATCTTTCCTCTGGAAACACCATATATTTT. This sequence encodes CASRRDLSSGNTIYF.

This clone was picked up one time. The V call is TRBV5-1, the J call TRBJ2-5; no reliable D call. This CDR3 region has 15 residues. Germline CDR1 reads SGHRS; CDR2 reads YFSETQ. The V end was cut by 0 bases, the J end by 1 base, with 10 bases between. The CDR3 DNA reads as TGCGCCAGCAGCTTGGCGTCTACCTTCCAAGAGACCCAGTACTTC. Translating it yields CASSLASTFQETQYF.

V is TRBV29-1 and J is TRBJ2-2; 8 bases map to TRBD1. Germline V gives CDR1 SQVTM, CDR2 ANQGSEA. The CDR3 totals 16 residues. Trimming at V came to 6 bases and at J to 4 bases, leaving 13 bases not matched to a gene. CDR3 in DNA: TGCAGCGTAACAGGGGGACCGACGCAGGTCACCGGGGAGCTGTTTTTT. This codes for CSVTGGPTQVTGELFF.

The rearrangement links TRBV2 to TRBJ1-5, with D hard to call. The CDR3 length is 13 residues. V was cut by 6 bases and J by 7 bases, with 13 bases left in between. Germline V gene lookup returns CDR1 SNHLY and CDR2 FYNNEI. The CDR3 DNA reads as TGTGCCAGCAGATCGGAGGACGGGCAGCCCCAGCATTTT. Its translation: CASRSEDGQPQHF.

The chain has TRBV6-2 or TRBV6-3 and TRBJ2-7; unclear D gene. Germline values: CDR1 MNHEY, CDR2 SVGEGT. V gave up 4 bases and J gave up 7 bases, with 8 bases separating them. There are 11 residues in the CDR3. CDR3 in amino acids: CASSWPSEQYF. The CDR3 DNA is TGTGCCAGCAGTTGGCCCTCGGAGCAGTACTTC.

Here the CDR3 reads CASSQIELAGSTDTQYF. The CDR3 DNA follows: TGTGCCAGCAGTCAAATAGAACTAGCGGGAAGCACAGATACGCAGTATTTT. The chain combines TRBV27 with TRBJ2-3; 10 bases fit TRBD2. Per germline, CDR1 MNHEY and CDR2 SMNVEV (reference sequence). J lost 0 bases, V lost 5 bases, and 8 bases had no gene match. The CDR3 runs 17 residues.

This clone was recorded once. The rearrangement joins TRBV11-3 to TRBJ2-5; 11 bases agree with TRBD2. CDR1 SGHNT and CDR2 YENEEA come from the germline V gene. The CDR3 length is 17 residues. V trimming: 5 bases; J trimming: 2 bases; junction bases outside the gene matches: 10. The chain's CDR3 is CASSPGGVAGGQETQYF. As DNA, the CDR3 is TGTGCCAGCAGCCCGGGGGGCGTAGCGGGGGGGCAAGAGACCCAGTACTTC.